The 16 T cell receptor beta chains below come from one sample, sequenced in a study of regulatory T cells in long-lasting Graves disease. Sample time point: persistent/refractory GD, antithyroid drugs over 5 years with positive TRAb. The TCR library used RNA extracted from PBMCs. Investigators prepared the TCR beta libraries by applying iRepertoire HTBI primers and Arm-PCR of CDR3 regions. TCRdb reprocessed the multiplex PCR reads with MiXCR, giving one entry per CDR3 protein. The repertoire holds hundreds of thousands of distinct CDR3 sequences, with 25% to 35% as singletons. The material was peripheral blood mononuclear cells (PBMCs), obtained when the disease was refractory, from a patient treated with antithyroid drugs. Receptors were obtained from a female donor with Graves disease.

The chain combines TRBV27 with TRBJ2-5; D remains unclear. Trimming removed 1 base at V and 5 bases at J, with 8 bases between. Germline V gene sequence: CDR1 MNHEY, CDR2 SMNVEV (reference sequence). This CDR3 contains 13 residues. The CDR3 nucleotides are TGTGCCAGCAGTTTATTCCTGGAGGAGACCCAGTACTTC. This codes for CASSLFLEETQYF.

In this sample, this clonotype turned up a few times. The CDR3 reads CAARQGNNSPLHF. In DNA form, the CDR3 reads TGTGCCGCAAGACAGGGTAACAATTCACCCCTCCACTTT. The rearrangement joins TRBV7-9 to TRBJ1-6, with TRBD1 identical over 7 bases. The CDR3 extends over 13 amino acids. V was clipped by 11 bases and J by 7 bases; unmatched bases: 8. CDR1 SEHNR and CDR2 FQNEAQ come from the germline V gene (reference sequence).

The count of this clonotype is one. The chain recombines TRBV7-3 with TRBJ2-1; 7 positions match TRBD1. V was clipped by 2 bases and J by 4 bases; unmatched bases: 5. This CDR3 comprises 15 residues. Germline loops: CDR1 SGHTA, CDR2 FQGTGA. CDR3 region: CASSLEGGTYNEQFF. Here the CDR3 DNA reads TGTGCCAGCAGCTTAGAAGGGGGCACGTACAATGAGCAGTTCTTC.

The rearrangement joins TRBV19 to TRBJ1-5; maybe TRBD1 (5 bases). Trimming removed 2 bases from V and 7 bases from J, with 9 bases in between. The CDR3 runs to 13 residues. Germline CDR1 LNHDA, CDR2 SQIVND (reference sequence). For the CDR3, the DNA is TGTGCCAGTAGTATACAGGGAACGCAGCCCCAGCATTTT. Translated, it gives CASSIQGTQPQHF. Supplemented by reference TRBV19 and TRBJ1-5, the full variable domain reads DGGITQSPKYLFRKEGQNVTLSCEQNLNHDAMYWYRQDPGQGLRLIYYSQIVNDFQKGDIAEGYSVSREKKESFPLTVTSAQKNPTAFYLCASSIQGTQPQHFGDGTRLSIL.

The rearrangement links TRBV19 to TRBJ1-3; no definite D call. Germline CDR1 is LNHDA and CDR2 is SQIVND (reference sequence). The CDR3 has 13 amino acids. V dropped 5 bases and J dropped 2 bases, with 7 bases sitting between them. The CDR3 spells CASSLVPGNTIYF. The DNA for the CDR3 is TGTGCCAGTAGTTTGGTTCCTGGAAACACCATATATTTT.

The V gene is TRBV29-1, the J gene TRBJ1-2; TRBD1 matches at 7 bases. After removal of 8 bases from V and 6 bases from J, the junction contained 27 bases not matched to a gene. This CDR3 has 18 amino acids. Germline loops: CDR1 SQVTM, CDR2 ANQGSEA. The CDR3 sequence: CSTPSHRTGMSELNGYTF. The CDR3 nucleotides read TGCAGCACACCTTCACACCGGACAGGCATGAGCGAGCTAAATGGCTACACCTTC.

The V call is TRBV3-1, the J call TRBJ2-7; D remains unclear. Between the trimmed V and J ends, which lost 4 bases and 5 bases, there was a span of 12 bases. Germline V gene lookup returns CDR1 LGHDT and CDR2 YNNKEL (reference sequence). This CDR3 comprises 13 residues. The CDR3 loop reads CASSPARPHEQYF. The CDR3 region has the DNA TGTGCCAGCAGCCCAGCTCGACCCCACGAGCAGTACTTC.

V is TRBV12-3 or TRBV12-4 and J is TRBJ2-1; D possibly corresponds to TRBD1 (6 bases). Trimming removed 6 bases from V and 15 bases from J, with 21 bases in between. This CDR3 comprises 13 residues. In DNA form, the CDR3 reads TGTGCCAGCAGCGAAACCGGGACAAGGCGCTCGTTCTTC. Its translation is CASSETGTRRSFF.

This clonotype was counted a few times. The chain combines TRBV20-1 with TRBJ1-2; no clear D gene. The ends were cut back, 0 bases at V and 2 bases at J, with 7 bases in the middle. Germline V gene sequence: CDR1 DFQATT, CDR2 SNEGSKA (reference sequence). This CDR3 comprises 13 residues. The CDR3 loop reads CSARDSGNYGYTF. The CDR3, as DNA: TGCAGTGCTAGAGATAGCGGGAACTATGGCTACACCTTC.

The CDR3 protein is CASSYSNPGSWANEKLFF. The CDR3 DNA reads TGTGCCAGCAGTTACTCGAATCCAGGCTCCTGGGCTAATGAAAAACTGTTTTTT. The J gene is TRBJ1-4, the V gene TRBV6-2 or TRBV6-3; D is unresolved. The CDR3 consists of 18 residues. Germline CDR1 and CDR2: MNHEY and SVGEGT. Trimming shortened V by 0 bases and J by 3 bases, and 17 bases separated the two germline ends.

This clonotype was counted between two and nine times. This rearrangement joins TRBV2 to TRBJ2-7; D gene uncertain. The germline V gene encodes CDR1 SNHLY and CDR2 FYNNEI. Trimming cost V 0 bases and J 5 bases, with 8 bases left between them. The CDR3 sequence is 13 residues long. CDR3 in DNA: TGTGCCAGCAGTGAAGCGATTTTGGACGAGCAGTACTTC. Protein product: CASSEAILDEQYF.

This sequence joins TRBV6-1 and TRBJ1-3; weak D call: TRBD1 (5 bases). V was pared by 7 bases and J by 2 bases, with 12 bases between. This CDR3 is 14 amino acids long. Germline V gives CDR1 MNHNS, CDR2 SASEGT. CDR3 in amino acids: CASNRQPAGNTIYF. In nucleotides, the CDR3 is TGTGCCAGCAATCGACAGCCCGCTGGAAACACCATATATTTT.

J is TRBJ2-7 and V is TRBV5-6, with D unresolved. V was trimmed by 4 bases and J by 9 bases, leaving 14 bases between them. The CDR3 runs 12 residues. The germline V gene has CDR1 SGHDT and CDR2 YYEEEE. The CDR3 loop is CASSLGAIGQYF. CDR3 nucleotide sequence: TGTGCCAGCAGCCTCGGCGCAATCGGGCAGTACTTC.

J is TRBJ1-5 and V is TRBV20-1; D perhaps matches TRBD1 (6 bases). Trimming shortened V by 2 bases and J by 0 bases, and 20 bases separated the two germline ends. The CDR3 length is 18 residues. Germline loops: CDR1 DFQATT, CDR2 SNEGSKA (reference sequence). Here the CDR3 DNA reads TGCAGTGCTAGATGGGGGCGGGCTGTGGGTATTAGCAATCAGCCCCAGCATTTT. This encodes CSARWGRAVGISNQPQHF.

V gene TRBV2 combines with J gene TRBJ2-1; no clear D gene. Germline CDR1 is SNHLY and CDR2 is FYNNEI. The V and J ends lost 6 bases and 9 bases respectively, with 15 bases between them. The CDR3 is 13 amino acids. Written as DNA, the CDR3 is TGTGCCAGCAGCCCAAACCCTGGAAGTGAGCAGTTCTTC. It codes for CASSPNPGSEQFF.

This clonotype was found a few times. This chain connects TRBV6-2 or TRBV6-3 to TRBJ1-2; D unclear. The CDR3 consists of 14 residues. In germline, CDR1 is MNHEY, CDR2 SVGEGT. The V and J ends lost 0 bases and 4 bases respectively, with 9 bases between them. The CDR3 coding sequence is TGTGCCAGCAGTTACTCAGGACGCCTCTATGGCTACACCTTC. Encoded protein: CASSYSGRLYGYTF.